This T cell receptor beta chain is from a study of blood T cell repertoires in COVID-19. The wider study: Sources were T cells, B-cell-depleted T cells, or PBMCs; the material itself was cDNA or gDNA.

How the authors handled the data: Reference gene primer amplification gave nucleated cell count estimates. Assay used: immunoSEQ multiplex PCR; TCRdb lists only in-frame clones, some missing. V and J calls and clone size follow that table, whereas D and trimming were derived from the DNA. The top ten clones hold under 4% of a sample with fewer than 250,000 clones, approximately 84% of them seen once. Across 24 US areas, participants ranged in age from about 18 to 90 years. Recovered status in Cohort 3 required two negative PCRs, clearance, or symptom resolution. The sequenced sample was PBMCs or T cells enriched from blood (not recorded which). The sequence came from a woman in her twenties or thirties who had recovered from COVID-19.

Here the CDR3 reads CASSPTSGGKASYNEQFF. The CDR3 nucleotides are TGTGCCAGCAGCCCGACTAGCGGGGGGAAGGCGTCCTACAATGAGCAGTTCTTC. This chain links TRBV3-1 (or the pseudogene TRBV3-2) with TRBJ2-1; 13 nucleotides align to TRBD2. Germline CDR1 and CDR2: LGHDT and YNNKEL (reference sequence). The CDR3 sequence is 18 residues long. V gave up 4 bases and J gave up 1 base; unmatched junction bases: 7.